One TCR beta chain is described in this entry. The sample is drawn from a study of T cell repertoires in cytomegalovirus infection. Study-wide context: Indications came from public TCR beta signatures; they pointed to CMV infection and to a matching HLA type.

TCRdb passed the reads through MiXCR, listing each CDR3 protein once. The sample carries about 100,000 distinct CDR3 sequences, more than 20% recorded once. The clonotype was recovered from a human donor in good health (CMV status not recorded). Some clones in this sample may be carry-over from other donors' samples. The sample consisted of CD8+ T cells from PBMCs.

The CDR3 bases are TGTGCCAGCAGCCACCTGGGCGATGAGCAGTTCTTC. Its protein is CASSHLGDEQFF. This chain connects TRBV6-2 or TRBV6-3 to TRBJ2-1, with no clear D. V gave up 6 bases and J gave up 8 bases, with 11 bases separating them. CDR3 size: 12 residues. Germline CDR1 is MNHEY and CDR2 is SVGEGT.